The rows below give T cell receptor beta chains drawn from one sample of a study of shared clonotypes between healthy human individuals. Assay used: immunoSEQ multiplex PCR; TCRdb lists only in-frame clones, some missing. The table includes under 1,100,000 clones, about 75% detected once. Sample: memory CD4+ T cells sorted from blood. Source of these receptors: a man between 18 and 29 years old in good health. Each CDR3 is given with its conserved first and last residue. A D gene is named only where the DNA matches it firmly. Where a row states a size, it is once, few, many or the class of an expanded clone; other rows omit it.

TRBD2,NA,TRBJ2-1,TRBV12-5,TGTGCTAGTGGTTCCCCGACTAGCGGGAGGGGCAATGAGCAGTTCTTC,CASGSPTSGRGNEQFF
NA,NA,TRBJ1-2,TRBV6-1,TGTGCCAGCAGCGAAGGCAGATCCTATGGCTACACCTTC,CASSEGRSYGYTF
TRBD2,few,TRBJ2-7,TRBV5-1,TGCGCCTGTGGAGGGGTAGCGGGAGTAACCGAGCAGTACTTC,CACGGVAGVTEQYF
TRBD2,NA,TRBJ2-2,TRBV4-1,TGCGCCAGCAGCCACGCTCTCCAACTAGCGGGGTCCAAGACCGGGGAGCTGTTTTTT,CASSHALQLAGSKTGELFF
NA,NA,TRBJ2-6,TRBV6-1,TGTGCCAGCAGTGAAAGGCTCTCTGGGGCCAACGTCCTGACTTTC,CASSERLSGANVLTF
TRBD2,NA,TRBJ2-1,TRBV5-4,TGTGCCAGCAGCCTCTCCTTTAGCGGGGGGGTGAATGAGCAGTTCTTC,CASSLSFSGGVNEQFF
NA,NA,TRBJ1-2,TRBV4-3,TGCGCCAGCAGCCAACAAGCGCAAGGTTCTTGGGGCTACACCTTC,CASSQQAQGSWGYTF
NA,NA,TRBJ2-7,TRBV11-2,TGTGCCAGCAGCTTAGGTACGGCTCCCTACGAGCAGTACTTC,CASSLGTAPYEQYF
NA,NA,TRBJ1-4,TRBV28,TGTGCCAGCAAATACGGATTCGAAAAACTGTTTTTT,CASKYGFEKLFF
NA,NA,TRBJ1-1,TRBV5-1,TGCGCCAGCAGCTTGGCCATCGCGTCTAGGACTGAAGCTTTCTTT,CASSLAIASRTEAFF
TRBD1,NA,TRBJ1-2,TRBV28,TGTGCCAGCGGGGGACAGGGGGTTAACTATGGCTACACCTTC,CASGGQGVNYGYTF
TRBD1,NA,TRBJ2-3,TRBV6-5,TGTGCCAGCAGTCGACAGGGGGCGAACACAGATACGCAGTATTTT,CASSRQGANTDTQYF
NA,few,TRBJ2-7,TRBV6-1,TGTGCCAGCAGTGAAAGGTACGAGCAGTACTTC,CASSERYEQYF
NA,few,TRBJ1-1,TRBV7-9,TGTGCCAGCAGCCTTGTCCAGACGGTTGAAGCTTTCTTT,CASSLVQTVEAFF
NA,NA,TRBJ2-1,TRBV5-1,TGCGCCAGCAGCTTGCCCAGTTCAAATGAGCAGTTCTTC,CASSLPSSNEQFF
NA,NA,TRBJ2-3,TRBV4-1,TGCGCCAGCAGCTCAACCGACAGCGATACGCAGTATTTT,CASSSTDSDTQYF
NA,NA,TRBJ2-7,TRBV2,TGTGCCATGGATGGACAAGCCCAAAGGGGTTACGAGCAGTACTTC,CAMDGQAQRGYEQYF
TRBD1,NA,TRBJ1-6,TRBV30,TGTGCCTGGAGTGGCACAGGGGTTTCACCCCTCCACTTT,CAWSGTGVSPLHF
TRBD1,few,TRBJ2-7,TRBV15,TGTGCCACCAGCAGAGCCGGACAGGGGGCTCAAAGTAAGCAGTACTTC,CATSRAGQGAQSKQYF
TRBD1,NA,TRBJ2-1,TRBV29-1,TGCAGCGTAGCTCGGGACAGGGGTAATGAGCAGTTCTTC,CSVARDRGNEQFF
TRBD2,NA,TRBJ2-5,TRBV10-3,TGTGCCATCAGCCGGACTAGCGGGGGGTTTCAAGAGACCCAGTACTTC,CAISRTSGGFQETQYF
NA,NA,TRBJ1-5,TRBV28,TGTGCCAGCAGTCCGTGGCAGGGCAGTCAGCCCCAGCATTTT,CASSPWQGSQPQHF
TRBD1,few,TRBJ2-7,TRBV4-3,TGCGCCAGCAGCCTCCGGGACAGTTCCACTTACGAGCAGTACTTC,CASSLRDSSTYEQYF
NA,NA,TRBJ1-3,TRBV4-2,TGTGCCAGCAGTCGTGAGTCAAGGGCTGGAAACACCATATATTTT,CASSRESRAGNTIYF
NA,few,TRBJ1-2,TRBV30,TGTGCCTGGAGTGGACCGACAGATCTCTATGGCTACACCTTC,CAWSGPTDLYGYTF
TRBD1,few,TRBJ1-1,TRBV6-6,TGTGCCAGCAGTTACGGTATCACAGGGGGGAACACTGAAGCTTTCTTT,CASSYGITGGNTEAFF
NA,NA,TRBJ2-5,TRBV30,TGTGCCTATTCACTAGGGCCTGGGGGGACCCAGTACTTC,CAYSLGPGGTQYF